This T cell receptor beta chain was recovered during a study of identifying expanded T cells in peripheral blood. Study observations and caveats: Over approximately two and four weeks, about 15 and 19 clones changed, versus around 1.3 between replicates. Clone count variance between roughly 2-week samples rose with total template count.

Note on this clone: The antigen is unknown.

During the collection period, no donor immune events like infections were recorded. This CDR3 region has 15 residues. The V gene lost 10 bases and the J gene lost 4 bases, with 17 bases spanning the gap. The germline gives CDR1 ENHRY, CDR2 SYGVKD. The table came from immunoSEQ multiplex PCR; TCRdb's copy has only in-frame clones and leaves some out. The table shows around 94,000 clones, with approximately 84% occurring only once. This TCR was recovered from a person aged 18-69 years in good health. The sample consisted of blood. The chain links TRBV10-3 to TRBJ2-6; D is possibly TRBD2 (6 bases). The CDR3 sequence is CATSGGGNGANVLTF. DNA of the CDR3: TGTGCCACCTCCGGTGGAGGGAACGGGGCCAACGTCCTGACTTTC.